This note documents a single T cell receptor (beta chain) sequence. This entry comes from a study of OX40 agonist ivuxolimab in advanced cancers. Study context: Treatment of patients was with ivuxolimab, an agonistic anti-OX40 (CD134) antibody. Checkpoint inhibitors had been given previously to roughly 36% of patients.

V dropped 4 bases and J dropped 12 bases, with 12 bases sitting between them. CDR1 MNHEY and CDR2 SMNVEV come from the germline V gene (reference sequence). The CDR3 runs 12 residues. Produced via immunoSEQ multiplex PCR; TCRdb's table is partial and in-frame only. The sample has roughly 56,000 clones; approximately 84% are singletons. People who had autoimmune disease history or systemic immunosuppression were excluded. At cycle 4 day 1, cycle 7 day 1, and baseline, blood was sampled. The chain uses TRBV27 and TRBJ1-4; D is undetermined. This receptor was obtained from an adult with an advanced solid tumor such as melanoma, head and neck, liver or kidney cancer. This sample comprised CD4+ or CD8+ T cells sorted from blood, obtained in a trial of the OX40 agonist ivuxolimab. The CDR3 loop is CASSSTPFQLFF. The CDR3 region has the DNA TGTGCCAGCAGTTCGACACCTTTTCAACTGTTTTTT.